Each of the 17 T cell receptor beta chains below was sequenced from the same sample in a study of T-cell reconstitution after alpha-beta-depleted transplantation in children. TCRbeta library preparation incorporated unique molecular identifiers. TCRdb itself ran the PCR reads through MiXCR, one entry per CDR3 protein. Altogether fewer than 550,000 distinct CDR3 sequences are present, roughly a tenth being singletons, with the ten largest covering 2% to 2.5%. Sequencing used PBMCs, obtained before TCRalphabeta/CD19-depleted stem cell transplant. Every receptor here comes from a child younger than 10 with inherited bone marrow failure, due to receive a stem cell transplant.

This clonotype was observed a handful of times. The chain uses TRBV5-4 and TRBJ2-7; D may correspond to TRBD1 or TRBD2 (7 bases each). V lost 4 bases and J 2 bases, leaving 16 bases between the germline ends. Germline V gene data show CDR1 as SGHNT and CDR2 as YYREEE (reference sequence). CDR3 size: 15 residues. This CDR3 reads CASSPQGGVPYEQYF. CDR3 DNA sequence: TGTGCCAGCAGCCCGCAGGGGGGGGTGCCCTACGAGCAGTACTTC.

This clonotype was seen repeatedly, ten times or more. The chain joins TRBV4-3 to TRBJ2-3; D is unresolved. The CDR3 sequence is 18 residues long. V gave up 3 bases and J gave up 1 base, with 20 bases separating them. Per germline, CDR1 LGHNA and CDR2 YSLEER. The DNA for the CDR3 is TGCGCCAGCAGCCATTCGCCACCACAGAGCCTTCGCACAGATACGCAGTATTTT. Encoded protein: CASSHSPPQSLRTDTQYF.

This clonotype was seen ten or more times. J is TRBJ2-5 and V is TRBV5-6, with D unclear. Trimming shortened V by 4 bases and J by 2 bases, and 15 bases separated the two germline ends. CDR1 and CDR2 (germline): SGHDT, YYEEEE. This CDR3 is built from 15 residues. CDR3: CASSTDSFIQETQYF. Written as DNA, the CDR3 is TGTGCCAGCAGCACCGACTCGTTTATACAAGAGACCCAGTACTTC.

There are many counts of this clonotype. The V and J genes are TRBV4-1 and TRBJ2-1, with 7 bases identical to TRBD2. The V and J ends lost 1 base and 8 bases, in that order; junction bases with no gene match: 14. The CDR3 runs 17 residues. Germline V gene lookup returns CDR1 MGHRA and CDR2 YSYEKL. The CDR3 sequence: CASSQVISRTRRDEQFF. The CDR3 bases are TGCGCCAGCAGCCAAGTCATCAGTCGGACTAGGAGGGATGAGCAGTTCTTC.

This clonotype was seen only a few times. The CDR3 DNA is TGCGCCAGCAGCTTGACCAACAGGGGGCCCTACAATGAGCAGTTCTTC. Amino acids: CASSLTNRGPYNEQFF. The rearrangement links TRBV5-1 to TRBJ2-1; 9 bases fit TRBD1. Germline loops: CDR1 SGHRS, CDR2 YFSETQ. The CDR3 is 16 amino acids. J lost 2 bases, V lost 1 base, and 4 bases had no gene match.

This clonotype was counted a few times. V is TRBV5-4 and J is TRBJ2-5; no firm D call. From germline, CDR1 is SGHNT and CDR2 YYREEE (reference sequence). V shed 3 bases and J shed 2 bases, with 11 bases lying between them. CDR3 length equals 14 residues. The CDR3 is CASSSDWGQETQYF. DNA for the CDR3: TGTGCCAGCAGCTCAGACTGGGGACAAGAGACCCAGTACTTC.

This clonotype was counted at least ten times. The chain employs TRBV6-1 and TRBJ2-7, with D perhaps TRBD2 (5 bases). This CDR3 comprises 14 residues. V lost 6 bases and J lost 7, with 19 bases in between. Germline V gene lookup returns CDR1 MNHNS and CDR2 SASEGT. Here the CDR3 reads CASRRTQRSGEQYF. CDR3 nucleotides: TGTGCCAGCAGGAGGACTCAACGCTCGGGGGAGCAGTACTTC.

J is TRBJ1-2 and V is TRBV29-1, with TRBD1 as a possible D gene (5 bases). The germline V gene encodes CDR1 SQVTM and CDR2 ANQGSEA. The CDR3 consists of 12 residues. The germline V and J ends were trimmed by 6 bases and 6 bases, with 14 bases remaining between them. The CDR3 sequence is CSVPWGVDGYTF. CDR3 nucleotide sequence: TGCAGCGTCCCATGGGGGGTAGATGGCTACACCTTC. The variable domain in full, with the rest retrieved from reference TRBV29-1 and TRBJ1-2, is SAVISQKPSRDICQRGTSLTIQCQVDSQVTMMFWYRQQPGQSLTLIATANQGSEATYESGFVIDKFPISRPNLTFSTLTVSNMSPEDSSIYLCSVPWGVDGYTFGSGTRLTVV.

In its sample, this clonotype was seen a few times. The genes are TRBV10-3 and TRBJ2-7; 8 bases are shared with TRBD1. Germline CDR1 reads ENHRY; CDR2 reads SYGVKD. The V and J ends lost 5 bases and 4 bases, in that order; junction bases with no gene match: 10. The CDR3 sequence is 15 residues long. The CDR3 sequence: CAISLGPGQVYEQYF. Here the CDR3 DNA reads TGTGCCATCAGTCTGGGCCCGGGACAGGTGTACGAGCAGTACTTC.

This clonotype has just a few counts. The chain links TRBV20-1 to TRBJ2-1; 12 bases match TRBD2. Germline CDR1 DFQATT, CDR2 SNEGSKA (reference sequence). The CDR3 has 15 amino acids. V trimming: 5 bases; J trimming: 1 base; junction bases outside the gene matches: 3. In nucleotides, the CDR3 is TGCAGTGCTTTGACTAGCGGGAGTTCCTACAATGAGCAGTTCTTC. This codes for CSALTSGSSYNEQFF.

This clonotype was seen at least ten times. The chain links TRBV5-1 to TRBJ2-5; unclear D gene. Per germline, CDR1 SGHRS and CDR2 YFSETQ. The CDR3 totals 14 residues. Trimming shortened V by 2 bases and J by 2 bases, and 10 bases separated the two germline ends. The DNA for the CDR3 is TGCGCCAGCAGCTTTCGGCCAGATCAAGAGACCCAGTACTTC. This translates into CASSFRPDQETQYF.

This clonotype was observed at least ten times. The chain uses TRBV5-1 and TRBJ2-1; TRBD2 aligns across 10 bases. After removal of 0 bases from V and 14 bases from J, the junction contained 11 bases not matched to a gene. CDR3 length: 15 residues. In germline, CDR1 is SGHRS, CDR2 YFSETQ. The CDR3 nucleotides are TGCGCCAGCAGCTTGGAATCTAGCGGGAGTAGGGGGGAGTTCTTC. It codes for CASSLESSGSRGEFF. The variable domain in full, with the rest retrieved from reference TRBV5-1 and TRBJ2-1, is KAGVTQTPRYLIKTRGQQVTLSCSPISGHRSVSWYQQTPGQGLQFLFEYFSETQRNKGNFPGRFSGRQFSNSRSEMNVSTLELGDSALYLCASSLESSGSRGEFFGPGTRLTVL.

The sample holds many counts of this clonotype. The chain recombines TRBV7-9 with TRBJ2-1; the D gene is possibly TRBD2 (6 bases). The V gene's germline CDR1 is SEHNR and CDR2 FQNEAQ (reference sequence). V shed 4 bases and J shed 0 bases, with 19 bases lying between them. The CDR3 is 18 amino acids. CDR3 bases: TGTGCCAGCAGCTCGAACGTTGGGAGCGGGCGCTCCTACAATGAGCAGTTCTTC. Translating gives CASSSNVGSGRSYNEQFF.

This clonotype appeared many times. The chain uses TRBV29-1 and TRBJ2-3; 10 nucleotides match TRBD1. The CDR3 extends over 13 amino acids. V gave up 0 bases and J gave up 13 bases; unmatched junction bases: 7. Germline CDR1 is SQVTM and CDR2 is ANQGSEA. CDR3 loop: CSVEDGRGTGEYF. CDR3 DNA sequence: TGCAGCGTTGAAGATGGGCGTGGGACAGGGGAGTATTTT.

Concerning this clonotype: This may stem from a read error, because a much larger clone lies one nucleotide away. The rearrangement joins TRBV28 to TRBJ2-7, with 9 bases identical to TRBD1. CDR3 length: 15 residues. Germline V gene data show CDR1 as MDHEN and CDR2 as SYDVKM. CDR3 coding DNA: TGTGCCAGCACCTCACAGGGGGCGGGAACCTACGAGCAGTGCTTC. Translating it yields CASTSQGAGTYEQCF.

In this sample, this clonotype turned up a few times. This chain links TRBV11-2 with TRBJ2-2, with TRBD2 matching 8 bases. The CDR3 runs to 18 residues. J gave up 2 bases and V 5 bases, and 13 bases lay outside the gene matches. Germline loops: CDR1 SGHAT, CDR2 FQNNGV. CDR3 sequence: CASSLGVAGPANTGELFF. The DNA of the CDR3 is TGTGCCAGCAGCCTGGGGGTAGCGGGACCAGCAAACACCGGGGAGCTGTTTTTT. Together with reference TRBV11-2 and TRBJ2-2, the CDR3 gives the full variable domain: EAGVAQSPRYKIIEKRQSVAFWCNPISGHATLYWYQQILGQGPKLLIQFQNNGVVDDSQLPKDRFSAERLKGVDSTLKIQPAKLEDSAVYLCASSLGVAGPANTGELFFGEGSRLTVL.

The chain combines TRBV27 with TRBJ2-6, with D possibly TRBD2 on 6 matching bases. Germline V lookup: CDR1 MNHEY, CDR2 SMNVEV (reference sequence). The V gene lost 0 bases and the J gene lost 2 bases, with 11 bases spanning the gap. The CDR3 is 17 residues long. The CDR3 DNA follows: TGTGCCAGCAGTTTATCGATATGGGGGGCTGGGGCCAACGTCCTGACTTTC. Translation: CASSLSIWGAGANVLTF.